This T cell receptor (beta chain) was sequenced for a study of blood T cells in healthy people across ages. Notes on the study in general: Among long-lived donors, naive CD4+ cells were more numerous and diversity higher than in aged donors.

Note on this clonotype: The antigen is undetermined. Sequence at one end of the junction differs from germline and may be a read error.

The length of the CDR3 is 14 residues. From germline, CDR1 is SGDLS and CDR2 YYNGEE. The use of a sample-barcoded 5' primer and a J-beta primer mix characterized a second PCR of roughly 7 to 11 cycles. TCRdb reprocessed the 5' RACE reads with MiXCR, giving one entry per CDR3 protein. The sample yields 750,000 to 950,000 distinct CDR3 sequences, roughly 28% seen once. These data were also reused for a study on T cells of mothers and their children. As that report states: In each mother, TCR beta CDR3 reads exceeded 9.5 million; in each child, they numbered several million. Overlap in related mother-child pairs always slightly exceeded unrelated pairs, never significantly.

This sequence joins TRBV9 and TRBJ2-3, with D tentatively TRBD1 or TRBD2 (6 bases each). This clonotype originated in a woman aged 40 to 50 in good health. Sequencing was carried out using blood. CDR3 amino acids: CASNVGGGKDTQYF. The CDR3 bases are TGTGCCAGCAACGTAGGAGGGGGGAAGGATACGCAGTATTTT.